The 8 T cell receptor beta chains in this list originate from one sample, sequenced in a study of human T cells and chemical hapten exposure. Each CDR3 protein is one row after TCRdb ran MiXCR on the 5' RACE reads. Found here are approximately 80,000 distinct CDR3 sequences, about 16% of them singletons; the top ten hold nearly 7%. It was unfractionated whole blood from which total RNA was extracted. These receptors were collected from a female donor in good health.

Written as DNA, the CDR3 is TGTGCCAGCAGTGTTGGGGCCCAAAATGAGCAGTTCTTC. It specifies CASSVGAQNEQFF. The V and J genes are TRBV6-1 and TRBJ2-1, with a tentative D call TRBD1 (5 bases). The CDR3 sequence is 13 residues long. Germline CDR1 MNHNS, CDR2 SASEGT. Trimming pared 4 bases from V and 7 bases from J, leaving 11 bases between.

This clonotype has only a few counts. The CDR3, as DNA: TGTGCCAGCAGCTTAGGGACAGCCGAGGACACCATATATTTT. This encodes CASSLGTAEDTIYF. The chain has TRBV7-9 and TRBJ1-3, with D possibly matching TRBD1 (6 bases). The CDR3 has 14 amino acids. The germline gives CDR1 SEHNR, CDR2 FQNEAQ (reference sequence). Deletions cut 1 base from V and 8 bases from J, with 12 bases between.

This clonotype was seen a handful of times. The rearrangement uses TRBV4-3 and TRBJ2-1, with D unresolved. The CDR3 covers 14 residues. In germline, CDR1 is LGHNA, CDR2 YSLEER. V lost 0 bases and J lost 4, with 7 bases in between. CDR3 in amino acids: CASSQDLQYNEQFF. CDR3 sequence (DNA): TGCGCCAGCAGCCAAGATTTACAGTACAATGAGCAGTTCTTC.

J is TRBJ2-7 and V is TRBV7-2; tentative D call: TRBD2 (6 bases). The V gene lost 7 bases and the J gene lost 2 bases, with 12 bases spanning the gap. The germline gives CDR1 SGHTA, CDR2 FQGNSA. The CDR3 loop spans 13 amino acids. CDR3 sequence (DNA): TGTGCCAGCACCCGTGCGGGGACCTACGAGCAGTACTTC. Translating it yields CASTRAGTYEQYF.

This clonotype was seen more than once but under ten times. CDR3: CSAETSGGADEQFF. Written as DNA, the CDR3 is TGCAGCGCAGAGACTAGCGGGGGGGCGGATGAGCAGTTCTTC. This chain links TRBV29-1 with TRBJ2-1; TRBD2 matches 14 bases. Germline lookup yields CDR1 SQVTM and CDR2 ANQGSEA. The junction had 7 bases not matched to a gene; V was cut back by 7 bases and J by 8 bases. CDR3 length equals 14 residues.

The chain is built from TRBV24-1 and TRBJ2-3; 10 bases fit TRBD2. In germline, CDR1 is KGHDR, CDR2 SFDVKD. This CDR3 has 19 residues. The V segment lost 2 bases and the J segment 8 bases; nucleotides outside the gene matches: 18. CDR3 nucleotide sequence: TGTGCCACCAGTGATTCGTCTAGCGGGGGCCAATCACACAGAGTTACGCAGTATTTT. This translates into CATSDSSSGGQSHRVTQYF.

Only a few counts were recorded for this clonotype. This chain uses TRBV7-2 with TRBJ2-7; TRBD1 or TRBD2 may be the D gene (6 bases each). V shed 5 bases and J shed 6 bases, with 14 bases lying between them. The CDR3 runs 13 residues. Per the germline V gene, CDR1 is SGHTA and CDR2 is FQGNSA. In nucleotides, the CDR3 is TGTGCCAGCAGCACGACCGGGGGCGTCGAGCAGTACTTC. This translates into CASSTTGGVEQYF. Full variable domain (rest looked up from reference TRBV7-2 and TRBJ2-7): GAGVSQSPSNKVTEKGKDVELRCDPISGHTALYWYRQSLGQGLEFLIYFQGNSAPDKSGLPSDRFSAERTGGSVSTLTIQRTQQEDSAVYLCASSTTGGVEQYFGPGTRLTVT.

The V gene is TRBV3-1, the J gene TRBJ1-1, with D perhaps matching TRBD1 (5 bases). This CDR3 has 18 amino acids. Trimming left V 1 base short and J 3 bases short, with 21 bases between. Looked up from germline, CDR1 is LGHDT and CDR2 is YNNKEL (reference sequence). The CDR3 sequence is CASSQGSGGWGIHTEAFF. The CDR3 nucleotides are TGTGCCAGCAGCCAAGGATCCGGGGGTTGGGGAATTCACACTGAAGCTTTCTTT.